The subject of this entry is one T cell receptor beta chain. Its antigen remains unknown. These data belong to a study of T cell repertoires in ileal Crohn's disease. Study-level information: At surgery, roughly 35% of patients smoked, with median disease duration around 8 years. Biopsies of the neoterminal ileum at postoperative colonoscopy form M6 samples.

This CDR3 is built from 13 residues. V dropped 2 bases and J dropped 8 bases, with 12 bases sitting between them. Germline loops: CDR1 MNHEY, CDR2 SVGAGI. The study's findings and limits: Every patient over 26.8% clonality showed endoscopic recurrence.

The method was immunoSEQ multiplex PCR; TCRdb's version includes in-frame clones alone and lacks a portion of them. The sample has more than 10,000 clones, around 70% seen once. The time point denotes: neoterminal ileum biopsy at postoperative endoscopy, about 6 months after surgery. The rearrangement links TRBV6-5 to TRBJ1-2; the D gene is possibly TRBD1 (6 bases). The origin of this receptor is an adult with Crohn's disease. The material sequenced was ileal tissue. The CDR3 loop is CASSYVTGQGYTF. The CDR3 region has the DNA TGTGCCAGCAGTTACGTCACAGGGCAAGGCTACACCTTC.